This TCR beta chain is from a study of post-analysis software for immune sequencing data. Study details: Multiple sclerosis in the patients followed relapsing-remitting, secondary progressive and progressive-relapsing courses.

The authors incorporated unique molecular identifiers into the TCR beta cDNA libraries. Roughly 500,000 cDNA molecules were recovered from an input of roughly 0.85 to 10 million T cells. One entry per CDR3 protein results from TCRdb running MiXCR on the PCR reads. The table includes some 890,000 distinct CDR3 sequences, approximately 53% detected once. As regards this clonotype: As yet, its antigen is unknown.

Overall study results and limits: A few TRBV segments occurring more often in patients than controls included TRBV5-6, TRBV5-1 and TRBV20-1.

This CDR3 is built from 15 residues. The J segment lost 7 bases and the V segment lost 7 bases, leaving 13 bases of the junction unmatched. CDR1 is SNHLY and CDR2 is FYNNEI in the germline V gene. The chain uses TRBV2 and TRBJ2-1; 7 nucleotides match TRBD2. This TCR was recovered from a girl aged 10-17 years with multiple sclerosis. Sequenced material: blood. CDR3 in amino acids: CASTGGASGRNEQFF. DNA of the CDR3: TGTGCCAGCACTGGCGGGGCTAGCGGTCGGAATGAGCAGTTCTTC.